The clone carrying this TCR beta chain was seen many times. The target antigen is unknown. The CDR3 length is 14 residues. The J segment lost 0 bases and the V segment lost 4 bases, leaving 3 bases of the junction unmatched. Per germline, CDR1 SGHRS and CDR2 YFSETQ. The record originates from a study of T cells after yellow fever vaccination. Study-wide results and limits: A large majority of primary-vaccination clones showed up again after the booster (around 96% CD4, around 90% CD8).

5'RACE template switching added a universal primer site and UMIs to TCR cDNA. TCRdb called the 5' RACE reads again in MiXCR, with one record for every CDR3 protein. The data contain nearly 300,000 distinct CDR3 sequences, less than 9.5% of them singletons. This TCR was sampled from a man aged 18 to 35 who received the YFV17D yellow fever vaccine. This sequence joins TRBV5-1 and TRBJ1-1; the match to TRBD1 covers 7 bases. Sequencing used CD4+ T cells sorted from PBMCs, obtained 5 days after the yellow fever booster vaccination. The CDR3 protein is CASSRQGVNTEAFF. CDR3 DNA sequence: TGCGCCAGCAGCCGACAGGGAGTGAACACTGAAGCTTTCTTT. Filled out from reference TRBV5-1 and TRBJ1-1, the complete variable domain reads KAGVTQTPRYLIKTRGQQVTLSCSPISGHRSVSWYQQTPGQGLQFLFEYFSETQRNKGNFPGRFSGRQFSNSRSEMNVSTLELGDSALYLCASSRQGVNTEAFFGQGTRLTVV.